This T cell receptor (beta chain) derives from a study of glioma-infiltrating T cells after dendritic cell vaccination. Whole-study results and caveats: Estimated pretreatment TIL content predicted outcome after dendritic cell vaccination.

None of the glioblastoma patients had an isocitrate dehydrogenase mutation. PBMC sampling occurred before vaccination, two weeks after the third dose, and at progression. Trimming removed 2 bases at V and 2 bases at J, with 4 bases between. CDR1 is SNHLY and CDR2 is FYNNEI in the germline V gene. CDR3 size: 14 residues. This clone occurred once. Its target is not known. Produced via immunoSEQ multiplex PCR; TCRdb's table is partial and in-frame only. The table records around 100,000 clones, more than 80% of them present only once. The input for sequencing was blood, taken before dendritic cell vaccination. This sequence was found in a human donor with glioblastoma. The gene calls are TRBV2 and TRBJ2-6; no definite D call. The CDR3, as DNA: TGTGCCAGCAGTGAACTTGCTGGGGCCAACGTCCTGACTTTC. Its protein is CASSELAGANVLTF.